These T cell receptor beta chains were read from a single sample in a study of CD4 T cells in relation to SARS-CoV-2 and coronaviruses. For these receptors, no antigen is known. Measured with immunoSEQ multiplex PCR; TCRdb has only the in-frame clones, and not every one. The sample holds about 23,000 clones; around three quarters are singletons and the top ten take about 15%. Sequences were obtained from CD4+ T cells from PBMCs, cultured in vitro. The receptors originated from a human donor in good health. Each CDR3 is given with its conserved first and last residue. Fields, in order: J gene, D gene, V gene, clone size, CDR3 protein, CDR3 DNA. A D gene is named only where the DNA matches it firmly. Clone size, where shown, is once, few, many, or a class for clones that have expanded.

j_call: TRBJ2-3
d_call: TRBD2
v_call: TRBV24-1
clone_size: NA
cdr3_aa: CATSDFKTSGSPSTQYF
cdr3_nt: TGTGCCACCAGTGACTTTAAGACTAGCGGGAGCCCTAGTACGCAGTATTTT

j_call: TRBJ2-7
d_call: NA
v_call: TRBV6-4
clone_size: NA
cdr3_aa: CASSVPTRTIHTAYEQYF
cdr3_nt: TGTGCCAGCAGTGTCCCAACCCGCACAATACATACCGCCTACGAGCAGTACTTC

j_call: TRBJ2-1
d_call: TRBD1
v_call: TRBV7-9
clone_size: NA
cdr3_aa: CASSSPSDRAGYNEQFF
cdr3_nt: TGTGCCAGCAGCTCCCCTTCCGACAGGGCAGGCTACAATGAGCAGTTCTTC

j_call: TRBJ1-2
d_call: NA
v_call: TRBV28
clone_size: NA
cdr3_aa: CASSFDGYGYTF
cdr3_nt: TGTGCCAGCTCATTTGACGGCTATGGCTACACCTTC

j_call: TRBJ1-1
d_call: NA
v_call: TRBV9
clone_size: NA
cdr3_aa: CASSFGIWGNTEAFF
cdr3_nt: TGTGCCAGCAGCTTCGGGATTTGGGGGAACACTGAAGCTTTCTTT

j_call: TRBJ2-4
d_call: TRBD2
v_call: TRBV4-1
clone_size: NA
cdr3_aa: CASSQGLAGGRAKNIQYF
cdr3_nt: TGCGCCAGCAGCCAGGGACTAGCGGGAGGGCGGGCCAAAAACATTCAGTACTTC

j_call: TRBJ1-6
d_call: NA
v_call: TRBV5-1
clone_size: few
cdr3_aa: CASSLAEGRNSPLHF
cdr3_nt: TGCGCCAGCAGCTTGGCCGAAGGCCGAAACTCACCCCTCCACTTT

j_call: TRBJ1-1
d_call: NA
v_call: TRBV2
clone_size: few
cdr3_aa: CASSQTGLNTEAFF
cdr3_nt: TGTGCCAGCAGTCAGACAGGATTGAACACTGAAGCTTTCTTT

j_call: TRBJ2-1
d_call: TRBD2
v_call: TRBV10-1
clone_size: NA
cdr3_aa: CASSDLLAGMQFF
cdr3_nt: TGCGCCAGCAGTGACCTCCTAGCGGGAATGCAGTTCTTC

j_call: TRBJ1-4
d_call: NA
v_call: TRBV7-9
clone_size: few
cdr3_aa: CASSAQGFRKLFF
cdr3_nt: TGTGCCAGCAGCGCGCAGGGTTTTCGAAAACTGTTTTTT

j_call: TRBJ1-2
d_call: NA
v_call: TRBV19
clone_size: NA
cdr3_aa: CASSIPRREGGYTF
cdr3_nt: TGTGCCAGTAGTATACCGCGCAGGGAAGGAGGCTACACCTTC

j_call: TRBJ2-1
d_call: NA
v_call: TRBV5-1
clone_size: NA
cdr3_aa: CASSRGAGDNEQFF
cdr3_nt: TGCGCCAGCAGCCGCGGGGCGGGTGACAATGAGCAGTTCTTC

j_call: TRBJ1-6
d_call: TRBD1
v_call: TRBV28
clone_size: NA
cdr3_aa: CASSPGTGGSPLHF
cdr3_nt: TGTGCCAGCAGTCCCGGGACAGGAGGCTCACCCCTCCACTTT

j_call: TRBJ2-6
d_call: NA
v_call: TRBV12-5
clone_size: NA
cdr3_aa: CASGLRDSGANVLTF
cdr3_nt: TGTGCTAGTGGTTTGAGGGACTCTGGGGCCAACGTCCTGACTTTC

j_call: TRBJ1-1
d_call: NA
v_call: TRBV15
clone_size: NA
cdr3_aa: CATSRDSQGYTEAFF
cdr3_nt: TGTGCCACCAGCAGAGATTCCCAGGGGTATACTGAAGCTTTCTTT

j_call: TRBJ2-7
d_call: NA
v_call: TRBV21-1
clone_size: NA
cdr3_aa: CASSKNLSDTYEQYF
cdr3_nt: TGTGCCAGCAGCAAAAATCTGTCAGACACATACGAGCAGTACTTC

j_call: TRBJ1-1
d_call: NA
v_call: TRBV18
clone_size: NA
cdr3_aa: CASSPDVGMNTEAFF
cdr3_nt: TGTGCCAGCTCACCCGACGTCGGAATGAACACTGAAGCTTTCTTT

j_call: TRBJ2-7
d_call: NA
v_call: TRBV5-4
clone_size: few
cdr3_aa: CASSLGTGSTYEQYF
cdr3_nt: TGTGCCAGCAGCTTGGGTACGGGGAGTACCTACGAGCAGTACTTC

j_call: TRBJ1-2
d_call: NA
v_call: TRBV7-9
clone_size: few
cdr3_aa: CASSQPGGVLGGYTF
cdr3_nt: TGTGCCAGCAGCCAGCCCGGGGGGGTCCTTGGAGGCTACACCTTC

j_call: TRBJ1-1
d_call: NA
v_call: TRBV5-1
clone_size: NA
cdr3_aa: CASSFGSNTEAFF
cdr3_nt: TGCGCCAGCAGCTTTGGTTCGAACACTGAAGCTTTCTTT

j_call: TRBJ2-3
d_call: NA
v_call: TRBV9
clone_size: NA
cdr3_aa: CASSVLGGLSTDTQYF
cdr3_nt: TGTGCCAGCAGCGTATTAGGGGGACTAAGCACAGATACGCAGTATTTT

j_call: TRBJ2-7
d_call: TRBD1
v_call: TRBV5-4
clone_size: NA
cdr3_aa: CASSWTGTITPWADYEQYF
cdr3_nt: TGTGCCAGCAGCTGGACAGGGACGATTACCCCTTGGGCAGACTACGAGCAGTACTTC

j_call: TRBJ1-1
d_call: NA
v_call: TRBV28
clone_size: NA
cdr3_aa: CASSSGGRPEAFF
cdr3_nt: TGTGCCAGCAGTTCCGGGGGGCGGCCTGAAGCTTTCTTT

j_call: TRBJ2-5
d_call: NA
v_call: TRBV2
clone_size: once
cdr3_aa: CASSERTHQETQYF
cdr3_nt: TGTGCCAGCAGTGAAAGGACACACCAAGAGACCCAGTACTTC

j_call: TRBJ1-2
d_call: NA
v_call: TRBV5-4
clone_size: NA
cdr3_aa: CASSFGGRNNYGYTF
cdr3_nt: TGTGCCAGCAGCTTCGGGGGGCGCAATAACTATGGCTACACCTTC

j_call: TRBJ2-1
d_call: NA
v_call: TRBV24-1
clone_size: once
cdr3_aa: CATSFQGNEQFF
cdr3_nt: TGTGCCACCAGTTTTCAGGGCAATGAGCAGTTCTTC

j_call: TRBJ2-5
d_call: NA
v_call: TRBV24-1
clone_size: NA
cdr3_aa: CATSASSRRDQETQYF
cdr3_nt: TGTGCCACCAGTGCCTCCTCACGTAGAGACCAAGAGACCCAGTACTTC

j_call: TRBJ2-3
d_call: NA
v_call: TRBV27
clone_size: once
cdr3_aa: CASSLALPPYTQYF
cdr3_nt: TGTGCCAGCAGTTTAGCCCTACCTCCATATACGCAGTATTTT

j_call: TRBJ2-7
d_call: TRBD1
v_call: TRBV12-3/TRBV12-4
clone_size: once
cdr3_aa: CASSGTGYEQYF
cdr3_nt: TGTGCCAGCAGTGGGACAGGCTACGAGCAGTACTTC

j_call: TRBJ1-4
d_call: NA
v_call: TRBV2
clone_size: few
cdr3_aa: CASSLRGQTQKLFF
cdr3_nt: TGTGCCAGCAGCCTCAGAGGACAGACGCAAAAACTGTTTTTT

j_call: TRBJ2-7
d_call: NA
v_call: TRBV2
clone_size: NA
cdr3_aa: CASTLVSYEQYF
cdr3_nt: TGTGCCAGCACGCTAGTTTCCTACGAGCAGTACTTC

j_call: TRBJ2-2
d_call: NA
v_call: TRBV25-1
clone_size: NA
cdr3_aa: CASSEIGITGELFF
cdr3_nt: TGTGCCAGCAGTGAAATCGGGATAACCGGGGAGCTGTTTTTT

j_call: TRBJ1-4
d_call: TRBD1
v_call: TRBV5-1
clone_size: NA
cdr3_aa: CASSSGTVSYEKLFF
cdr3_nt: TGCGCCAGCAGCTCGGGGACAGTTTCGTATGAAAAACTGTTTTTT

j_call: TRBJ1-4
d_call: NA
v_call: TRBV20-1
clone_size: NA
cdr3_aa: CSASRQGDEKLFF
cdr3_nt: TGCAGTGCTAGTCGGCAGGGAGATGAAAAACTGTTTTTT

j_call: TRBJ2-5
d_call: NA
v_call: TRBV6-6
clone_size: NA
cdr3_aa: CASSTGGTETQYF
cdr3_nt: TGTGCCAGCAGTACGGGGGGCACGGAGACCCAGTACTTC

j_call: TRBJ2-1
d_call: TRBD2
v_call: TRBV6-4
clone_size: NA
cdr3_aa: CASSDSGTSGNNEQFF
cdr3_nt: TGTGCCAGCAGTGACTCCGGGACTAGCGGGAACAATGAGCAGTTCTTC

j_call: TRBJ1-2
d_call: TRBD1
v_call: TRBV6-5
clone_size: few
cdr3_aa: CASRQGDYGYTF
cdr3_nt: TGTGCCAGCAGACAGGGGGACTATGGCTACACCTTC

j_call: TRBJ1-6
d_call: NA
v_call: TRBV27
clone_size: few
cdr3_aa: CATGKLNSPLHF
cdr3_nt: TGTGCCACGGGTAAACTAAATTCACCCCTCCACTTT

j_call: TRBJ2-3
d_call: NA
v_call: TRBV2
clone_size: NA
cdr3_aa: CASSHRAGPLSTDTQYF
cdr3_nt: TGTGCCAGCAGTCACAGGGCCGGACCCCTTAGCACAGATACGCAGTATTTT

j_call: TRBJ2-1
d_call: TRBD2
v_call: TRBV28
clone_size: NA
cdr3_aa: CASSSRGAGPYNEQFF
cdr3_nt: TGTGCCAGCAGTTCCCGGGGAGCGGGACCGTACAATGAGCAGTTCTTC

j_call: TRBJ1-2
d_call: TRBD1
v_call: TRBV6-1
clone_size: NA
cdr3_aa: CASSETGQGRGYTF
cdr3_nt: TGTGCCAGCAGTGAAACGGGACAGGGCCGTGGCTACACCTTC

j_call: TRBJ1-6
d_call: TRBD1
v_call: TRBV5-6
clone_size: NA
cdr3_aa: CASSSDRVAGSYNSPLHF
cdr3_nt: TGTGCCAGCAGCTCGGACAGGGTTGCCGGGTCCTATAATTCACCCCTCCACTTT

j_call: TRBJ2-7
d_call: NA
v_call: TRBV6-1
clone_size: NA
cdr3_aa: CASSEYRYEQYF
cdr3_nt: TGTGCCAGCAGTGAATACAGGTACGAGCAGTACTTC

j_call: TRBJ1-1
d_call: NA
v_call: TRBV30
clone_size: NA
cdr3_aa: CAWSPPRATEAFF
cdr3_nt: TGTGCCTGGAGTCCTCCTCGAGCCACTGAAGCTTTCTTT

j_call: TRBJ2-7
d_call: TRBD2
v_call: TRBV19
clone_size: few
cdr3_aa: CASSIVVAGGVEQYF
cdr3_nt: TGTGCCAGTAGTATTGTCGTAGCGGGAGGAGTCGAGCAGTACTTC

j_call: TRBJ1-2
d_call: NA
v_call: TRBV25-1
clone_size: few
cdr3_aa: CASSEYTDLYGYTF
cdr3_nt: TGTGCCAGCAGTGAATATACAGATCTCTATGGCTACACCTTC

j_call: TRBJ2-2
d_call: NA
v_call: TRBV5-1
clone_size: once
cdr3_aa: CASSLQGVRLSNTGELFF
cdr3_nt: TGCGCCAGCAGCTTGCAGGGTGTTCGGCTCTCGAACACCGGGGAGCTGTTTTTT

j_call: TRBJ2-7
d_call: NA
v_call: TRBV3-1/TRBV3-2
clone_size: NA
cdr3_aa: CASSSFGGSYEQYF
cdr3_nt: TGTGCCAGCAGCTCCTTCGGGGGTTCCTACGAGCAGTACTTC